The subject of this entry is one TCR beta chain. Its specific antigen is unknown. No per-base quality is available; no much larger clone lies one base away. The data stem from a study of long-term antiretroviral therapy in people with HIV (dated by TCRdb to 2021 to 2024). Broadly, across the study: The earliest samples were collected approximately a decade before the 2015 WHO recommendation for immediate ART, a period when ART was typically delayed until CD4 counts fell. This retrospective serial study examined whether starting ART and sustained HIV suppression were associated with changes in the composition and diversity of the TRB repertoire in peripheral blood. From over 25 adults with confirmed HIV infection, the cohort provided approximately 210 cryopreserved PBMC samples, gathered serially across a mean of approximately six years (range 1-12). Among the 30 or so participants with HIV, roughly eleven were female. No cross-contamination during QIAcube processing was seen in test extractions of a monoclonal T-cell line run alongside a few dozen polyclonal samples.

From the germline V gene, CDR1 is SGHAT and CDR2 is FQNNGV. Including the terminal cysteine and phenylalanine, the CDR3 comprises 15 residues. Only the CDR3 part of the read is kept: 45 bases, read in frame from the first base. V sheds 3 bases and J sheds 5 bases, leaving 16 bases between their ends. The immunoSEQ hsTCRB v3.0 assay was used at survey level resolution to sequence the TRB variable region. A depth of roughly 40,000-55,000 T-cell genomes per sample was targeted for TRB sequencing. TRB libraries were pooled and sequenced on an Illumina MiSeq using a v3 150-cycle kit. In the authors' own workflow: Repertoire analysis was run in R within a reproducible Nextflow workflow that covered QC, data transformation and analysis. LymphoSeq2, an R package for exploring AIRR-Seq data, was used to implement custom analyses. After excluding several samples that yielded fewer than 5000 total TRB sequences, fewer than 200 HIV repertoires remained for analysis. Among the approximately 190 retained HIV repertoires, some 59 were collected before ART initiation and approximately 130 after ART initiation. Repertoires were downsampled to 5000 TRB nucleotide sequences, and summary statistics were averaged over 100 downsampling iterations. The analysis kept only TRB sequences whose CDR3 regions were at least seven amino acids long. A Shannon entropy-derived clonality score and the Gini coefficient were used to measure diversity. Repertoire networks linked the top 5000 CDR3 amino acid sequences whenever two sequences differed by an edit distance of one. For TRB CDR3 amino acid sequences, GLIPH2 was used to predict antigen specificity groups and MHC restriction. To flag known associations with CMV, EBV, HIV or tissue antigens, CDR3 amino acid sequences were compared against VDJdb and McPAS-TCR. Pre-ART, post-ART and control groups were compared with Wilcoxon signed-rank tests and Holm-Bonferroni correction. In its TCRdb copy, this immuneACCESS table keeps in-frame sequences only and misses some clones. Where compared with another copy, unresolved V genes explain less than half of these, and the others have no known cause. V and J calls and clone size are given by that table; D and trimming were obtained from the DNA. This sample comprises approximately 21,000 clones, roughly 80% of them detected only once. Roughly 8.8% of the sample lies in the top ten.

Inclusion was restricted to participants for whom at least one PBMC sample before ART initiation and at least two post-ART samples were available. Treatment was received in the United States of America by all participants with HIV. Before DNA extraction, cryopreserved samples of about 0.95-10 million PBMC were thawed and washed. At the time of the earliest PBMC sample, participants with HIV were aged between about 23 and 54 years. Per participant, PBMC samples came from 1-4 timepoints prior to ART initiation and 2-8 timepoints following ART initiation, for a median of 7 samples. For every participant, serial HIV viral load, CD4+ T-cell count, ART history and demographic data were obtained. A Qiagen kit on a QIAcube was used to extract genomic DNA from unsorted PBMC, with samples processed in batches of 12. Results the study describes overall, beyond this receptor: At every time point, the repertoire was dominated by expanded TRB clones first identified before ART initiation, although this dominance fluctuated and, in many PLHIV, declined after ART. CDR3 length ranges in HIV repertoires were narrower than in controls, and network structure suggested an antigen-experienced repertoire with only a slight naive shift after ART. Because pre-ART samples had limited cell numbers, profiling was done on unsorted PBMC rather than on sorted CD4+ and CD8+ T cells. Limited PBMC availability meant only the TCR beta chain was sequenced, without alpha chain pairing. Starting ART was linked to a significant rise in TRB diversity, yet even with long-term ART the diversity remained significantly lower than in transplant donor controls. Inferences about post-ART repertoire changes are limited because no data were available on ART adherence, viral resistance or therapy changes. Samples dated from the mid-2000s to the late 2010s, and the ART regimens used may be less effective than current ones.

This clonotype was sampled from a man aged 18 to 35 with HIV. The source material was unsorted PBMCs, sampled 0.5 years before starting antiretroviral therapy. The chain joins TRBV11-2 to TRBJ1-1; no D gene is confidently identified. The CDR3 amino acid sequence is: CASSFIRGARTEAFF. The bases read TGTGCCAGCAGCTTCATCCGGGGAGCGAGGACTGAAGCTTTCTTT.